This T cell receptor (beta chain) emerged from a study of blood T cell repertoires in COVID-19. The wider study: From the United States, Italy and Spain came samples of acute and convalescent COVID-19. The cDNA or gDNA used as material had been derived from T cells, B-cell-depleted T cells, or PBMCs.

V dropped 8 bases and J dropped 4; count of bases not matched to a gene: 8. Germline CDR1 and CDR2: MDHEN and SYDVKM. CDR3 size: 14 residues. Original data processing: Scientists estimated how many nucleated cells there were by amplifying reference gene primers. The protocol was immunoSEQ multiplex PCR, while the TCRdb copy is restricted to in-frame clones and leaves out a portion. V and J calls and clone size are as listed in that table; D and trimming were resolved from the DNA. The sample yields more than 85,000 clones, 90% seen once. V is TRBV28 and J is TRBJ1-5; 7 bases map to TRBD1. Sequencing was performed on peripheral blood. The sequence was collected from a man in his sixties with acute or convalescent COVID-19. The CDR3 nucleotides read TGTGCCAGCCGGGACAGTTCTATAAATCAGCCCCAGCATTTT. Protein sequence: CASRDSSINQPQHF.